This is a list of T cell receptor beta chains from one sample in a study of cytomegalovirus exposure and HLA in healthy donors. TCRdb's copy holds only in-frame clones and misses some; the assay was immunoSEQ multiplex PCR. Among roughly 230,000 clones listed, 80% to 95% were seen once. Specimen: PBMCs. Receptors originate from a girl aged 2 to 9 in good health and CMV-seronegative. The CDR3 runs from the conserved cysteine through the conserved F or W. D genes are given only for firm matches. Only some rows state a clone size, as once, few, many or a class for expanded clones.

clone_size j_call v_call d_call cdr3_aa cdr3_nt
- TRBJ2-5 TRBV7-6 TRBD1 CASSLGTGDQETQYF TGTGCCAGCAGCTTAGGGACAGGGGACCAAGAGACCCAGTACTTC
- TRBJ2-3 TRBV6-1 TRBD2 CASSKPGLAADTQYF TGTGCCAGCAGTAAACCGGGACTAGCAGCAGATACGCAGTATTTT
- TRBJ2-7 TRBV4-2 TRBD1 CASSQHPQGVLSYEQYF TGTGCCAGCAGCCAACATCCCCAGGGGGTCCTCTCCTACGAGCAGTACTTC
- TRBJ2-2 TRBV5-5 - CASSFGTLNTGELFF TGTGCCAGCAGCTTCGGGACTCTCAACACCGGGGAGCTGTTTTTT
- TRBJ2-1 TRBV7-8 - CASTLEGPYNEQFF TGTGCCAGTACACTAGAAGGACCCTACAATGAGCAGTTCTTC
- TRBJ2-1 TRBV5-1 TRBD2 CASSSSSGEQFF TGCGCCAGCAGCTCGTCTAGCGGCGAGCAGTTCTTC
- TRBJ2-1 TRBV6-1 TRBD1 CATARRGQGEVEQFF TGTGCCACCGCCCGACGGGGACAGGGTGAAGTTGAGCAGTTCTTC
- TRBJ2-7 TRBV19 TRBD2 CASSIGLAAYEQYF TGTGCCAGTAGTATAGGACTAGCAGCCTACGAGCAGTACTTC
- TRBJ1-4 TRBV10-3 TRBD1 CAISDGQENEKLFF TGTGCCATCAGTGATGGACAGGAGAATGAAAAACTGTTTTTT
- TRBJ1-5 TRBV28 - CASSLLSERNQPQHF TGTGCCAGCAGTTTGCTGTCCGAACGGAATCAGCCCCAGCATTTT
- TRBJ2-1 TRBV7-6 - CASSLTLGTEQFF TGTGCCAGCAGCTTAACGCTAGGAACTGAGCAGTTCTTC
once TRBJ1-2 TRBV29-1 - CSVDRGSYGYTF TGCAGCGTTGATCGGGGAAGCTATGGCTACACCTTC
- TRBJ2-3 TRBV2 TRBD2 CASSLYPRTRASTDTQYF TGTGCCAGCAGTCTGTACCCCAGGACTAGAGCTAGCACAGATACGCAGTATTTT
- TRBJ2-7 TRBV7-7 TRBD1 CASGQGANEQYF TGTGCTAGCGGACAGGGGGCCAACGAGCAGTACTTC
- TRBJ1-4 TRBV28 TRBD1 CASSSIRQGPTNEKLFF TGTGCCAGCAGTTCCATTCGACAGGGCCCGACTAATGAAAAACTGTTTTTT
- TRBJ1-6 TRBV27 - CASSFNRAVGNSPLHF TGTGCCAGCAGTTTTAACAGGGCGGTGGGGAATTCACCCCTCCACTTT
- TRBJ1-5 TRBV15 - CATSRYEVRAGQPQHF TGTGCCACCAGCCGATATGAAGTGAGGGCAGGCCAGCCCCAGCATTTT
- TRBJ2-1 TRBV18 TRBD2 CASSGLANDNEQFF TGTGCCAGCTCAGGACTAGCGAATGACAATGAGCAGTTCTTC
once TRBJ1-3 TRBV28 - CASSSPGGTGNTIYF TGTGCCAGCAGCTCTCCCGGCGGGACTGGAAACACCATATATTTT
- TRBJ1-5 TRBV27 - CASSPGSSNQPQHF TGTGCCAGCAGTCCGGGTAGCAGCAATCAGCCCCAGCATTTT
once TRBJ2-1 TRBV7-8 TRBD1 CASSQHAGTGNVEQFF TGTGCCAGCAGCCAGCATGCCGGGACAGGGAACGTTGAGCAGTTCTTC
- TRBJ2-2 TRBV4-2 TRBD1 CASSTRDSNTGELFF TGTGCCAGCAGCACCCGGGACAGTAACACCGGGGAGCTGTTTTTT